This record covers a single T cell receptor (beta chain). A single count supports this clone. Its target antigen remains unknown. Per-base qualities were not stored, and no clone one base away is much larger. The receptor library was made with the immunoSEQ multiplex PCR assay. A mixture of 60 forward primers for TCR Vbeta segments and 13 reverse primers for TCR Jbeta segments was used in the multiplex PCR. The CDR3 region of rearranged TCR beta genes was amplified from genomic DNA with a multiplex PCR assay. The Illumina HiSeq System was used to sequence the amplified TCR beta libraries as 87-base-pair reads. In the original analysis: In a later analysis, around 80 million unique TCR beta chains were counted across the roughly 670 repertoires, and roughly 11 million of these chains were shared by at least two donors. To remove PCR and sequencing errors, raw reads were error-corrected and collapsed into unique sequences using a nearest-neighbor algorithm that merged closely related sequences. To assign V, D and J gene segments, CDR3 sequences were aligned to IMGT reference sequences. Each retained sequence needed at least a six-nucleotide match to both a V gene segment and a J gene segment. A rearrangement was called productive if the CDR3 had no stop codons and remained in frame with V and J, and every other rearrangement was called non-productive. CDR3 was defined by IMGT convention, running from the second conserved V-encoded cysteine to the conserved J-encoded phenylalanine. In an earlier analysis of some 550 of the donors, sequences lacking an unambiguous match to a single V gene segment were excluded. In an earlier analysis of some 590 of the donors, V segments were called functional above 56.7% productive rearrangements and were called segregating when the between-donor standard deviation exceeded 5%. A statistical classification framework was built to diagnose cytomegalovirus status from the catalog of TCR beta chain sequences. In a later analysis, TCR nucleotide sequences were compared against IMGT/GENE-DB human TR gene sequences so that V and J genes could be assigned. Using the TCRdist pipeline, a later analysis assigned CDR3 sequences along with most-parsimonious VDJ recombination scenarios. In a later analysis, every TCR beta chain was defined by the combination of its CDR3 amino acid sequence and its V-gene family, and reads without a unique V-gene family were dropped. As a way to deal with suspected cross-contamination and a sequencing artifact, a later analysis dropped 640 or so nucleotide sequences that were highly shared and had low generation probability. In a later analysis, a clonal expansion index for each public chain was calculated from normalized within-repertoire ranks of inferred template counts. A later analysis computed generation probabilities with a VDJ recombination model fitted to out-of-frame rearrangements, and checked the results against IGoR. Hypergeometric tests were used in a later analysis to score TCR-TCR, TCR-HLA and TCR-CMV co-occurrence, with a repertoire-size bias correction applied to the TCR pairs. False discovery rates were estimated in a later analysis by permuting HLA or CMV assignments 20 times. A later analysis grouped co-occurring TCRs with DBSCAN, adding TCRdist sequence similarity when clustering within HLA-allele-positive subsets. Co-occurrence clustering excluded repertoires with fewer than 30,000 or more than 120,000 public chains, plus five with anomalous nucleotide sharing. The immuneACCESS repertoire file appears here via TCRdb, limited to in-frame rearrangements. These files lack a portion of the clones; in checked studies, under half of the deficit traces to unresolved V genes, and the cause of the others is not known. V, J and clone size are those of that table, while D and trimming were read from the DNA. In all, the sample holds more than 50,000 clones, and approximately 71% of those were seen once. The biggest ten clones account for about a third of the sample.

The record originates from a study of cytomegalovirus exposure and HLA in healthy donors (dated 2017 in TCRdb). A note on the overall study: According to an earlier analysis of several hundred of the donors, about 179 million T cells yielded roughly 100 million unique TCR beta sequences and more than 250 Gb of sequence data. An early release covering around 630 HLA-typed donors comprised 250 to 350 gigabases of sequencing data and some 79 million unique TCR sequences. The genetic ancestry cluster associated with self-reported Caucasian donors included over 65% of the approximately 400 genotyped donors. The study aimed to test whether signatures of past pathogen exposure could be identified by cataloging public T cell receptors. The study used immunosequencing to profile the T cell repertoires of some 600 subjects and linked those repertoires to cytomegalovirus serostatus. In addition to the first cohort of approximately 650 subjects, a separate validation cohort of approximately 120 different subjects was used. To predict cytomegalovirus infection status, the study brought together high-throughput TCR immunosequencing, statistical association of individual TCRs with disease status, and machine learning. A later analysis re-analyzed previously published TCR beta repertoires from approximately 700 donors and added high-resolution HLA genotyping to study TCR occurrence patterns. Rather than using new phenotypic data, the later analysis identified candidate immune exposures from TCR beta sequences and from how often those sequences occurred across donors. To decide whether each TCR beta V gene segment behaved as functional or pseudogenic, an earlier analysis of some 600 of the donors relied on high-throughput TCR beta sequencing. Alongside the repertoire data, information on donor age, sex, ethnicity and CMV serostatus was compiled. A later genetic analysis used genome-wide SNP genotypes for 398 of the 666 donors, treating that subset as a discovery cohort. Every discovery cohort repertoire had been produced on one sequencing platform. Class I and class II HLA loci were covered by the typing at four-digit resolution. The number of typed donors differed by locus: about 629-630 for A, B, C, DRB1 and DQB1; approximately 540 for DQA1; 606 for DPA1; and 400 to 480 for DPB1. Five DR-DQ haplotypes were handled as single units for association and clustering because linkage in the cohort was strong. Across about 370 genotyped donors of the cohort, an average of about 250,000 unique TCR beta nucleotide sequences per donor were sequenced, and 15% to 20% of those sequences were non-productive.

V is shortened by 2 bases, J by 8 bases, and the region joining them spans 21 bases. In the germline V gene, CDR1 corresponds to MDHEN and CDR2 to SYDVKM. The CDR3 contains 16 residues, cysteine and phenylalanine counted. The retained sequence is limited to the CDR3, 48 bases, with the frame set at the first base. The paper's findings and limits, for the study overall: A later analysis found that HLA-associated TCR beta chains were more clonally expanded and had lower generation probabilities than equally common non-associated chains. The classifier was reported to diagnose cytomegalovirus status with high specificity and sensitivity in both the original cohort and the validation cohort. CMV serostatus was the only immune exposure information available for the cohort. At a false discovery rate of 0.05, a later analysis linked 15,000 to 20,000 TCR beta sequences to specific HLA alleles. In the study, some 160 TCR beta chains were listed as associated with cytomegalovirus. Most CMV-associated TCR beta chains appeared to be HLA-restricted in a later analysis, and the HLA associations seemed to be driven largely by CMV exposure. A few of the identified cytomegalovirus-associated TCR beta chains were confirmed in vitro to be specific for cytomegalovirus antigens. Sequencing depth was assumed to be roughly uniform across donors in the presence/absence analyses, though that assumption may not hold. A further reported finding was that TCR beta sequences accurately predicted the HLA-A and HLA-B alleles for most subjects in the first cohort. Linkage disequilibrium might explain the correlated functional status among segregating V segments, but an unknown experimental factor could not be ruled out. A later genetic analysis associated a missense DCLRE1C variant with V-gene and J-gene trimming of TCR beta chains, and an independent cohort replicated the association. A cluster of highly shared sequence variants was judged likely to be a technical artifact of the sequencing pipeline. The cohort was sequenced for TCR beta chains only, and without alpha or paired-chain data the features that could be detected were limited. According to the authors, the approach could potentially be generalized to other disease states and immunological phenotypes. According to a later analysis, parvovirus B19, influenza, CMV and Epstein-Barr virus appeared linked to several top co-occurrence clusters. Because HLA typing was unavailable for some donors at each locus, only the typed subset was used in association tests. Some IMGT-functional V segments, including TRBV6-2 and TRBV6-3, could not be told apart with the 87-base-pair reads, so those segments were excluded. Most TCR sequences were seen in very few donors, while some public TCRs were found in many individuals. A later analysis found that TCR association rates varied across HLA loci, with DRB1 alleles showing the most associated TCRs and HLA-C alleles the fewest. Assigning TCR associations to individual alleles was difficult when HLA alleles, especially DR and DQ, strongly co-occurred. A later genetic analysis reported fewer N-insertions in productive TCRs among donors in an Asian-associated ancestry cluster than the roughly 620-donor mean. Because counts were too low, approximately 18 rarely observed V segments, including chromosome 9 orphons, were excluded from the earlier analysis of several hundred of the donors. In an earlier analysis of 587 of the donors, most TCR beta V segments were observed in productive rearrangements about 90% or about 30% of the time, broadly matching IMGT annotations.

The cohort was made up of 666 healthy bone marrow donors. All cohort members were sampled while nominally healthy, although unrecorded immune exposures were likely present. The donor was CMV seropositive and was included in the group of 250 to 300 seropositive cohort members. Every donor gave a peripheral blood sample, and the peripheral blood mononuclear cells from that sample were used for TCR beta sequencing. Genomic DNA extraction from the blood cell samples was performed with the Qiagen DNeasy Blood Extraction Kit. The source material was PBMCs. The clonotype originates from a middle-aged man in good health and CMV-seropositive. The chain uses TRBV28 and TRBJ1-2; the D gene assignment is ambiguous. The DNA sequence reads TGTGCCAGCAGTTTAAGAGGTTCCCCGAGGCGTGTGGGCTACACCTTC. Translated, this gives CASSLRGSPRRVGYTF.